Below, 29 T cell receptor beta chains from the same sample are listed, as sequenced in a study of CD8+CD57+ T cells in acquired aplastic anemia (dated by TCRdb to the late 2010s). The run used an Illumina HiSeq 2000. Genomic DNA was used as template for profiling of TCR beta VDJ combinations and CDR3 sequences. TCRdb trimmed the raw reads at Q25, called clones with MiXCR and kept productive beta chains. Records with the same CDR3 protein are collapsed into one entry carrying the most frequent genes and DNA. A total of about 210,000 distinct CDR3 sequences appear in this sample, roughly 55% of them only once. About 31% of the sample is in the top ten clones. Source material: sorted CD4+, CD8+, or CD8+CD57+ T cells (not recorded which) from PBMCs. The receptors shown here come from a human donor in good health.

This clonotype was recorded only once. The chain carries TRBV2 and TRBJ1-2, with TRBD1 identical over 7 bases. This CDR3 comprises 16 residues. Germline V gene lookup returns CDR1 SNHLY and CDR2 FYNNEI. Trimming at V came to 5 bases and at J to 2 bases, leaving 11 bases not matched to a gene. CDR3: CASSSYTTGANYGYTF. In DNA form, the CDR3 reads TGTGCCAGCAGTTCGTACACTACAGGGGCCAACTATGGCTACACCTTC.

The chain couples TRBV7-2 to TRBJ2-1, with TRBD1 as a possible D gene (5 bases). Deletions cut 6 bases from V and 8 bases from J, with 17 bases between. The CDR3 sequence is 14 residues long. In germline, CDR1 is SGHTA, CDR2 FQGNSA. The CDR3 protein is CASSDGQGWDEQFF. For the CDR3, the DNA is TGTGCCAGCAGTGACGGTCAGGGCTGGGATGAGCAGTTCTTC.

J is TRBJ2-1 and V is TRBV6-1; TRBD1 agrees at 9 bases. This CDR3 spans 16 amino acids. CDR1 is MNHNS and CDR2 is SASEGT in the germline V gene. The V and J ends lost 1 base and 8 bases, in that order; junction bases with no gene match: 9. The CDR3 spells CASSEGVGQGRDEQFF. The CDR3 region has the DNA TGTGCCAGCAGTGAAGGTGTGGGACAGGGAAGGGATGAGCAGTTCTTC.

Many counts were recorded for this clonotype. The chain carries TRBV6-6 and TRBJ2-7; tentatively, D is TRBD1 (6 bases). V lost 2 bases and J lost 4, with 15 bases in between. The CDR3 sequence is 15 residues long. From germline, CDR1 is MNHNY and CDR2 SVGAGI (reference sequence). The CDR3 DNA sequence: TGTGCCAGCAGTTACCCCCCCCGGACAGTTTACGAGCAGTACTTC. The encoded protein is CASSYPPRTVYEQYF.

The CDR3 loop is CASSQTQGFGQYF. The CDR3 coding sequence is TGCGCCAGCAGCCAAACCCAGGGTTTTGGGCAGTACTTC. V gene TRBV4-1 combines with J gene TRBJ2-7; a weak D match, TRBD1 (5 bases). Trimming removed 2 bases from V and 9 bases from J, with 14 bases in between. CDR3 length: 13 amino acids. CDR1 and CDR2 (germline): MGHRA, YSYEKL.

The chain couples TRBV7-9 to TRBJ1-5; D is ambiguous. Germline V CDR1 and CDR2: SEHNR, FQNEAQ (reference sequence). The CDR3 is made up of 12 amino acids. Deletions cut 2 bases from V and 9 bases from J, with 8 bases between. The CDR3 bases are TGTGCCAGCAGCTTACCGGGGTTGCCCCAGCATTTT. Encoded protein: CASSLPGLPQHF.

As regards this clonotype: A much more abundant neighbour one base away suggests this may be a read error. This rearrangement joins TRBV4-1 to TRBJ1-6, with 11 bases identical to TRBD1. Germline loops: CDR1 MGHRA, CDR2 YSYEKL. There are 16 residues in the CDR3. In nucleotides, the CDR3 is TGCGACAGCAGCCAAGAACTGCGGACAGGGGGCTCACCCCTCCACTTT. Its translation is CDSSQELRTGGSPLHF.

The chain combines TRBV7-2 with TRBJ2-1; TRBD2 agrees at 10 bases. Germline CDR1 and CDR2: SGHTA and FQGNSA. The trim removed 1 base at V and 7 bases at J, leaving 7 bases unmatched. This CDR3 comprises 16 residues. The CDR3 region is CASSLEAAGGWNEQFF. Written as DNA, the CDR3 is TGTGCCAGCAGCTTAGAGGCAGCGGGAGGGTGGAATGAGCAGTTCTTC.

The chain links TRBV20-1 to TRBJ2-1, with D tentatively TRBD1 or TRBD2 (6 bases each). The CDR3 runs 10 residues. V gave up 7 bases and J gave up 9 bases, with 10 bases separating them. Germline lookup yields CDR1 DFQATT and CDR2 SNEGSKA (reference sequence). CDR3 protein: CSGGGLEQFF. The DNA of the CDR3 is TGCAGTGGTGGGGGGCTTGAGCAGTTCTTC.

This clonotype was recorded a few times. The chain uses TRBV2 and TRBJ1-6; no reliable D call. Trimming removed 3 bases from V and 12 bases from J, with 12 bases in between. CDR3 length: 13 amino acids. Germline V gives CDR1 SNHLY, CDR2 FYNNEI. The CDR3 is CASSDQVAEPLHF. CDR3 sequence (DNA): TGTGCCAGCAGTGACCAGGTGGCAGAACCCCTCCACTTT.

This CDR3 reads CSARDPKETRGYEQYF. The CDR3 DNA follows: TGCAGTGCTAGAGATCCAAAGGAGACAAGGGGTTACGAGCAGTACTTC. This rearrangement joins TRBV20-1 to TRBJ2-7; D perhaps matches TRBD1 (5 bases). The ends were cut back, 0 bases at V and 4 bases at J, with 19 bases in the middle. This CDR3 spans 16 amino acids. Germline V gives CDR1 DFQATT, CDR2 SNEGSKA (reference sequence).

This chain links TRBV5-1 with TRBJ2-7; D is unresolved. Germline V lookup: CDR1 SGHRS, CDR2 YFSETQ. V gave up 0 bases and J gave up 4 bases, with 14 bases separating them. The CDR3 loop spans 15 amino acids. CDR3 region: CASSLDVGKTYEQYF. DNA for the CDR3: TGCGCCAGCAGCTTGGATGTAGGGAAGACTTACGAGCAGTACTTC.

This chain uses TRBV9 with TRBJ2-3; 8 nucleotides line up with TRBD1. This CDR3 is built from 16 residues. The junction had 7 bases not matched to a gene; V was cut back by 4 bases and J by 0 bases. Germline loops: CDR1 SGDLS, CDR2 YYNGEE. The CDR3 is CASSPVDRGSTDTQYF. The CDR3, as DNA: TGTGCCAGCAGCCCGGTAGACAGGGGAAGCACAGATACGCAGTATTTT.

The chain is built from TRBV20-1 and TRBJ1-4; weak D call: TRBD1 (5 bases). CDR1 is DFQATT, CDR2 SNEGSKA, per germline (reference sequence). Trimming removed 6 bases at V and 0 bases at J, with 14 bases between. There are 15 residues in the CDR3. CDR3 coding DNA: TGCAGTGCCCCAAAACGACAGACAACTAATGAAAAACTGTTTTTT. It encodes CSAPKRQTTNEKLFF.

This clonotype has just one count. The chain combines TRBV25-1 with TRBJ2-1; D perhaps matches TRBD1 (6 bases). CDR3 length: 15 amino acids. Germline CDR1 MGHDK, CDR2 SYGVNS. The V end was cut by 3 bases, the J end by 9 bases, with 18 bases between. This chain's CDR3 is CASSDPGHLSGEQFF. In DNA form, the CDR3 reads TGTGCCAGCAGTGATCCGGGACACCTTTCCGGTGAGCAGTTCTTC.

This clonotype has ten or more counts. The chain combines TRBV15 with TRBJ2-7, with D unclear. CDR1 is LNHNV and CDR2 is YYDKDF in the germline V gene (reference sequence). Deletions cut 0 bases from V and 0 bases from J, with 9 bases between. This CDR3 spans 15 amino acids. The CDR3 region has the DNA TGTGCCACCAGCAGAGAGCGGCAGGCCTCCTACGAGCAGTACTTC. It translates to CATSRERQASYEQYF.

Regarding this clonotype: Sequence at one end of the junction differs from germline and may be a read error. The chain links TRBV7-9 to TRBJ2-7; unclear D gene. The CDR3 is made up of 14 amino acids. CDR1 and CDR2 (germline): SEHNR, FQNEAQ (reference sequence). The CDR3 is CASSLAPNVYERYF. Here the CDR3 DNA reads TGTGCCAGCAGCTTGGCCCCTAACGTCTACGAGCGGTACTTC.

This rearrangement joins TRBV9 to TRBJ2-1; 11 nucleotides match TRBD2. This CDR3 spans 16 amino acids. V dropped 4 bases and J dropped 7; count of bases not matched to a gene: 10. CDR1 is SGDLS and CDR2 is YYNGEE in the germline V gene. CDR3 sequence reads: CASSPPTSGGRNEQFF. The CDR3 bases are TGTGCCAGCAGCCCACCCACTAGCGGGGGTCGGAATGAGCAGTTCTTC.

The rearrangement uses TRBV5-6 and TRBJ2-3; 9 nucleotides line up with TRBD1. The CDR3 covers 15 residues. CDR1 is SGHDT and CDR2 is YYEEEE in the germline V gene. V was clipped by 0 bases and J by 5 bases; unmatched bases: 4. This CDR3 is CASSLEGTGRDTQYF. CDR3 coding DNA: TGTGCCAGCAGCTTGGAGGGGACAGGGCGAGATACGCAGTATTTT. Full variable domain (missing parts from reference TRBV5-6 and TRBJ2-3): DAGVTQSPTHLIKTRGQQVTLRCSPKSGHDTVSWYQQALGQGPQFIFQYYEEEERQRGNFPDRFSGHQFPNYSSELNVNALLLGDSALYLCASSLEGTGRDTQYFGPGTRLTVL.

In nucleotides, the CDR3 is TGTGCCAGCACTAGCCTTTACGCGGATACGCAGTATTTT. Translation gives CASTSLYADTQYF. The V and J genes are TRBV12-3 or TRBV12-4 and TRBJ2-3; perhaps TRBD2 as D (5 bases). The CDR3 has 13 amino acids. Trimming pared 7 bases from V and 6 bases from J, leaving 14 bases between.

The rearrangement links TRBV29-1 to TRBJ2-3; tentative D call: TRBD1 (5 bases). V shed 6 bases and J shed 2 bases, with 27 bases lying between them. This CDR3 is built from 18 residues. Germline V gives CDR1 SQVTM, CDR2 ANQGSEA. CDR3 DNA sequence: TGCAGCGTGGCCAGCAGACAAGGGGTGGTCTTAGACACAGATACGCAGTATTTT. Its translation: CSVASRQGVVLDTDTQYF.

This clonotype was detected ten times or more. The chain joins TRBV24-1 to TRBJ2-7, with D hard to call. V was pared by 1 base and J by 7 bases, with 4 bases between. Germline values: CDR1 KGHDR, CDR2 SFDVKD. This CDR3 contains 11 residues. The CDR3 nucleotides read TGTGCCACCAGTGATTTCGGTGAGCAGTACTTC. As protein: CATSDFGEQYF.

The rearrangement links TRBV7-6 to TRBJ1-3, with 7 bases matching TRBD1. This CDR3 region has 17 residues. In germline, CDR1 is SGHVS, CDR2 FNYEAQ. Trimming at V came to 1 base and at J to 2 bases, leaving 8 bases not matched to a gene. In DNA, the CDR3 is TGTGCCAGCAGCTTAGGAGGGGGCAGGGAGGCTGGAAACACCATATATTTT. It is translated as CASSLGGGREAGNTIYF.

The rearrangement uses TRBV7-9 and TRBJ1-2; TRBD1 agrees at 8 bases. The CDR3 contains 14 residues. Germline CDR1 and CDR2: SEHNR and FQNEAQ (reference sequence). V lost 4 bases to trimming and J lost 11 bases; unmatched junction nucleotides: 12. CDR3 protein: CASSWDRNSLGYTF. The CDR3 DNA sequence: TGTGCCAGCAGCTGGGACAGGAATTCGCTTGGGTACACCTTC.

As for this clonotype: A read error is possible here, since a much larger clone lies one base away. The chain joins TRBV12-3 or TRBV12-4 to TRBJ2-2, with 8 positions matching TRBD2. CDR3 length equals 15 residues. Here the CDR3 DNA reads TGTGCCAGCCAACTAGGTAGCGGGAACACCGGGGAGCTGTCTTTT. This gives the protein CASQLGSGNTGELSF.

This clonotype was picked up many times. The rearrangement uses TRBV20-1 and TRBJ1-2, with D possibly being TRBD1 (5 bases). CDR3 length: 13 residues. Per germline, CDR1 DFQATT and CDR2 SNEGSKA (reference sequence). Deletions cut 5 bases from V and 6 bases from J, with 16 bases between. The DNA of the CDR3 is TGCAGTGCTGGGGACCGCCGCCGCGATGGCTACACCTTC. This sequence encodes CSAGDRRRDGYTF.

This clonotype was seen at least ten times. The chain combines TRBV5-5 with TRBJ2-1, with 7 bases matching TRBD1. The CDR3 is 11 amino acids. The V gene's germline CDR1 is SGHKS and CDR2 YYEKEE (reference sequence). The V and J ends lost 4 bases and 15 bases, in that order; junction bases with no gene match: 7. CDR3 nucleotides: TGTGCCAGCAGCCTGATGGGACAGACGTTCTTC. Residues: CASSLMGQTFF.

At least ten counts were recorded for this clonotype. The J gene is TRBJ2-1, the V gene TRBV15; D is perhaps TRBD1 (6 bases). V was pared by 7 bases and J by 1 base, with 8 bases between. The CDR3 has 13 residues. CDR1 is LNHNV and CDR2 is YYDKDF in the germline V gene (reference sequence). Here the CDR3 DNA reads TGTGCCACCAATACAGGGTCCTACAATGAGCAGTTCTTC. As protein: CATNTGSYNEQFF.

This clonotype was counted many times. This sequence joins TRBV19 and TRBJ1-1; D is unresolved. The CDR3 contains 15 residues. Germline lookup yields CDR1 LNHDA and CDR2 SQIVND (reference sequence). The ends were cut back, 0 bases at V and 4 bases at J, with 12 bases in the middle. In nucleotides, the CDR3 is TGTGCCAGTAGTATAGATCAGTATGGGAGCACTGAAGCTTTCTTT. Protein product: CASSIDQYGSTEAFF.